Shown below are 5 T cell receptor beta chains from a single sample sequenced in a study of blood T cell repertoires in COVID-19. The assay was immunoSEQ multiplex PCR, and TCRdb's table has in-frame clones only and misses some. The sample carries over 150,000 clones, around four fifths recorded once. Sequencing was performed on peripheral blood. These TCRs come from a woman at least 80 years old with COVID-19, enrolled during active disease.

This chain connects TRBV12-5 to TRBJ1-6; possible D gene TRBD1, 5 bases. Germline values: CDR1 LGHNT, CDR2 FRNRAP. V was pared by 0 bases and J by 7 bases, with 16 bases between. The CDR3 totals 17 residues. CDR3 coding DNA: TGTGCTAGTGGTTTGGTACCGGGAGGCAGGGTAAATTCACCCCTCCACTTT. This gives the protein CASGLVPGGRVNSPLHF.

V and J are TRBV19 and TRBJ1-1, with D unclear. CDR1 and CDR2 from the germline V gene are LNHDA and SQIVND (reference sequence). V lost 2 bases and J lost 10, with 14 bases in between. CDR3 length equals 13 residues. DNA of the CDR3: TGTGCCAGTAGTATACAAATTGGTTGGGCAGCTTTCTTT. It yields the protein CASSIQIGWAAFF.

V usage is TRBV5-1 and J usage is TRBJ2-1; TRBD1 matches 7 bases. The CDR3 consists of 15 residues. The V and J ends lost 2 bases and 3 bases, in that order; junction bases with no gene match: 5. Germline V gene data show CDR1 as SGHRS and CDR2 as YFSETQ. CDR3 sequence: CASSFTGDFYNEQFF. DNA of the CDR3: TGCGCCAGCAGCTTTACAGGGGATTTCTACAATGAGCAGTTCTTC.

V gene TRBV28 combines with J gene TRBJ1-2; TRBD1 might be the D (6 bases). The V and J ends lost 7 bases and 5 bases respectively, with 11 bases between them. The CDR3 is 12 amino acids. CDR1 is MDHEN, CDR2 SYDVKM, per germline. The DNA for the CDR3 is TGTGCCAGCACCTCCAGGGGATATGGCTACACCTTC. This codes for CASTSRGYGYTF.

The genes are TRBV24-1 and TRBJ1-2, with TRBD1 matching over 7 bases. CDR3 length equals 15 residues. After removal of 3 bases from V and 6 bases from J, the junction contained 9 bases not matched to a gene. From germline, CDR1 is KGHDR and CDR2 SFDVKD. The CDR3 reads CATSDPRGAINGYTF. The CDR3 DNA reads TGTGCCACCAGTGATCCCAGGGGGGCCATAAATGGCTACACCTTC.